Below, one T cell receptor (beta chain) is given with its context. In the original workflow: Amplifying reference gene primers gave estimates of nucleated cell counts. Produced via immunoSEQ multiplex PCR; TCRdb's table is partial and in-frame only. V, J and clone size are those of that table, while D and trimming were read from the DNA. This table has 250,000 to 350,000 clones, 87% appearing once. The data belong to a study of blood T cell repertoires in COVID-19. Study-wide context: Samples came from the United States, Italy and Spain, spanning acute and convalescent COVID-19. Sample material is recorded as cDNA or gDNA derived from T cells, B-cell-depleted T cells, or PBMCs.

This CDR3 region has 15 residues. Trimming at V came to 5 bases and at J to 8 bases, leaving 12 bases not matched to a gene. CDR1 is SGHVS and CDR2 is FQNEAQ in the germline V gene. Sequenced: peripheral blood. This receptor was obtained from a woman aged 50 to 65 who had recovered from COVID-19. This chain links TRBV7-8 with TRBJ1-1; 9 positions agree with TRBD1. Here the CDR3 DNA reads TGTGCCAGCAGCACCCGGACAGGGGTACGAGGAGAAGCTTTCTTT. Translated, it gives CASSTRTGVRGEAFF.